Listed below are T cell receptor beta chains from one sample, sequenced in a study of blood T cell repertoires in COVID-19. Profiled with immunoSEQ multiplex PCR; TCRdb holds only in-frame clones, not every one. Of over 100,000 clones in the sample, 86% were seen once. Sequenced material: peripheral blood. These receptors came from a man aged 40-55 years with acute or convalescent COVID-19. CDR3s include the opening cysteine and the closing phenylalanine or tryptophan. The D gene is left open where the match is weak. Rows may omit the clone size; those that give it use once, few, many or a size class.

TRBJ1-2	NA	NA	TRBV19	TGTGCCAGTAGTATAGATGGGAGGGGACGGGGCTATGGCTACACCTTC	CASSIDGRGRGYGYTF
TRBJ1-1	NA	TRBD1	TRBV19	TGTGCCAGTACCCCGGGACAGGGGGCGAACACTGAAGCTTTCTTT	CASTPGQGANTEAFF
TRBJ1-5	NA	TRBD1	TRBV7-2	TGTGCCAGCAGCAATGGGACAGGGAGATCCTTTAGCAATCAGCCCCAGCATTTT	CASSNGTGRSFSNQPQHF
TRBJ1-2	NA	NA	TRBV6-6	TGTGCCAGCAGGGCAGAGACAGGTTCCTATGGCTACACCTTC	CASRAETGSYGYTF
TRBJ2-7	NA	NA	TRBV6-2/TRBV6-3	TGTGCCAGCAGTCCCCGCACAGTCTCCTACGATTGGCAGTACTTC	CASSPRTVSYDWQYF
TRBJ2-3	NA	NA	TRBV5-5	TGTGCCAGCAGCTTGGCTGGCACAGATACGCAGTATTTT	CASSLAGTDTQYF
TRBJ2-1	NA	NA	TRBV4-3	TGCGCCAGCAGCCAAGATCAATACAATGAGCAGTTCTTC	CASSQDQYNEQFF
TRBJ1-1	NA	NA	TRBV5-1	TGCGCCAGTCGGACTGATTTGAACACTGAAGCTTTCTTT	CASRTDLNTEAFF
TRBJ1-6	few	NA	TRBV18	TGTGCCAGCTCACCTTTAGGGGGTTTTTTCAATAATTCACCCCTCCACTTT	CASSPLGGFFNNSPLHF
TRBJ2-2	NA	NA	TRBV11-2	TGTGCCAGCAGCTTAGATCGGAGACCCACCGGGGAGCTGTTTTTT	CASSLDRRPTGELFF
TRBJ1-1	NA	NA	TRBV25-1	TGTGCCAGCAGCGGAGGGTACACTGAAGCTTTCTTT	CASSGGYTEAFF
TRBJ1-4	NA	TRBD1	TRBV30	TGTGCCTGGGGACAGGGGTCGGTAACTAATGAAAAACTGTTTTTT	CAWGQGSVTNEKLFF
TRBJ1-1	NA	NA	TRBV5-1	TGCGCCAGCAGCCCTCAAGCCACGAACACTGAAGCTTTCTTT	CASSPQATNTEAFF
TRBJ1-5	NA	TRBD1	TRBV7-8	TGTGCCAGCAGCCGGACAGGGGTTAATCAGCCCCAGCATTTT	CASSRTGVNQPQHF
TRBJ1-1	once	NA	TRBV2	TGTGCCAGCAGACAGCAAAACACTGAAGCTTTCTTT	CASRQQNTEAFF
TRBJ2-1	NA	TRBD1	TRBV5-1	TGCGCCAGCAGCATCGACAGGGATGAGCAGTTCTTC	CASSIDRDEQFF
TRBJ1-1	few	NA	TRBV20-1	TGCAGTGCTTGGTCCGGGACTGAAGCTTTCTTT	CSAWSGTEAFF
TRBJ1-1	NA	NA	TRBV6-5	TGTGCCAGCAGGCAGGGTTGGCGCGACACTGAAGCTTTCTTT	CASRQGWRDTEAFF
TRBJ2-2	NA	TRBD1	TRBV29-1	TGCAGCGCCGGAACAGGGGTCGGCGGCGGGGAGCTGTTTTTT	CSAGTGVGGGELFF
TRBJ1-3	NA	NA	TRBV30	TGTGCCTGGAGTGAGGGGATCACTGGAAACACCATATATTTT	CAWSEGITGNTIYF
TRBJ2-2	NA	TRBD2	TRBV7-9	TGTGCCAGCAGCTTATTTTCTAGCGGGGGCCTCACCGGGGAGCTGTTTTTT	CASSLFSSGGLTGELFF
TRBJ1-3	NA	TRBD1	TRBV9	TGTGCCAGCAGCGTAATGGACAGGGTCTCTGGAAACACCATATATTTT	CASSVMDRVSGNTIYF
TRBJ2-7	NA	TRBD1	TRBV30	TGTGCCTGGAGTCCTGACAGGGGCGGCGAGCAGTACTTC	CAWSPDRGGEQYF
TRBJ2-1	NA	NA	TRBV9	TGTGCCAGCAGCGTAGGACAGAAAAATGAGCAGTTCTTC	CASSVGQKNEQFF
TRBJ1-1	once	TRBD1	TRBV5-1	TGCGCCAGCAGCTGGACAGGGTCCCAGATGAACACTGAAGCTTTCTTT	CASSWTGSQMNTEAFF
TRBJ2-1	once	NA	TRBV24-1	TGTGCCACCAGTGATTCTCCGGGACTTGGGATTTGGGGCAATGAGCAGTTCTTC	CATSDSPGLGIWGNEQFF
TRBJ2-1	NA	NA	TRBV24-1	TGTGCCACCAGTGATTCCGGCGGGAACTCCTACAATGAGCAGTTCTTC	CATSDSGGNSYNEQFF
TRBJ1-3	NA	NA	TRBV3-1/TRBV3-2	TGTGCCAGCAGCCAAGAAATCTTCTCTGGAAACACCATATATTTT	CASSQEIFSGNTIYF
TRBJ2-1	NA	TRBD2	TRBV7-3	TGTGCCAGCAGCAAAACTAGCGATTCCTCCTACAATGAGCAGTTCTTC	CASSKTSDSSYNEQFF
TRBJ2-2	NA	NA	TRBV2	TGTGCCGCGTCCCTTTCGAACACCGGGGAGCTGTTTTTT	CAASLSNTGELFF
TRBJ2-1	NA	NA	TRBV11-3	TGTGCCAGCAGCTTAGGGGGAGGGGGGACCCATGAGCAGTTCTTC	CASSLGGGGTHEQFF
TRBJ1-2	NA	NA	TRBV18	TGTGCCAGCTCACCAGGGGGGGAAGCTGGCTACACCTTC	CASSPGGEAGYTF
TRBJ1-1	NA	NA	TRBV30	TGTGCCTGGGAGGGGGACATGAACACTGAAGCTTTCTTT	CAWEGDMNTEAFF
TRBJ2-7	NA	TRBD2	TRBV9	TGTGCCAGCAGCGACCCTAGGGCTAGCGGGGACGAGCAGTACTTC	CASSDPRASGDEQYF
TRBJ1-3	NA	TRBD1	TRBV4-2	TGTGCCAGCAGCCAAGAGGCCACAGGGGGCGCTGGAAACACCATATATTTT	CASSQEATGGAGNTIYF
TRBJ1-2	NA	NA	TRBV4-1	TGCGCCAGCAGCCACCCGGGACACACCTATGGCTACACCTTC	CASSHPGHTYGYTF
TRBJ2-5	NA	NA	TRBV9	TGTGCCAGCAGCACCATAAACGGAGAAGGTGGGACCCAGTACTTC	CASSTINGEGGTQYF